Listed here are 28 T cell receptor beta chains from one sample, sequenced in a study of Tregs in tolerant kidney transplant recipients. Measured with immunoSEQ multiplex PCR; TCRdb has only the in-frame clones, and not every one. The sample holds around 78,000 clones, under 95% seen once. Source: Tregs from blood, taken before the transplant. The receptors originated from a human donor who received a combined kidney and bone marrow transplant.

This clone was counted once. V usage is TRBV10-1 and J usage is TRBJ1-1; a possible D gene is TRBD1 (5 bases). The length of the CDR3 is 15 residues. Germline assignment: CDR1 WNHNN and CDR2 SYGVQD (reference sequence). V lost 4 bases and J 4 bases, leaving 16 bases between the germline ends. The CDR3 region is CASSVGSGVGTEAFF. The CDR3 DNA reads TGCGCCAGCAGTGTAGGGTCGGGGGTTGGCACTGAAGCTTTCTTT.

This rearrangement joins TRBV5-6 to TRBJ2-7; D possibly matches TRBD1 or TRBD2 (5 bases each). The germline gives CDR1 SGHDT, CDR2 YYEEEE. This CDR3 is built from 17 residues. With 0 bases removed from V and 3 bases from J, the gap between germline ends came to 19 bases. CDR3 bases: TGTGCCAGCAGCTTGGTGGGGACCGGGCCGAGAAACTACGAGCAGTACTTC. Its protein is CASSLVGTGPRNYEQYF. The full variable domain, in which reference TRBV5-6 and TRBJ2-7 provide the parts outside the CDR3, is DAGVTQSPTHLIKTRGQQVTLRCSPKSGHDTVSWYQQALGQGPQFIFQYYEEEERQRGNFPDRFSGHQFPNYSSELNVNALLLGDSALYLCASSLVGTGPRNYEQYFGPGTRLTVT.

This sequence joins TRBV4-2 and TRBJ2-7; tentative D call: TRBD2 (5 bases). Looked up from germline, CDR1 is LGHNA and CDR2 is YNFKEQ. V lost 3 bases and J lost 7, with 19 bases in between. This CDR3 spans 15 amino acids. The CDR3 DNA sequence: TGTGCCAGCAGCCAGGGCCCCGGACTCCGGGAAGAGCAGTACTTC. Translated: CASSQGPGLREEQYF.

The chain carries TRBV7-2 and TRBJ1-5; D is unresolved. The V gene lost 5 bases and the J gene lost 3 bases, with 11 bases spanning the gap. Germline V gene data show CDR1 as SGHTA and CDR2 as FQGNSA. The CDR3 covers 14 residues. This CDR3 reads CASSPREVNQPQHF. CDR3 nucleotides: TGTGCCAGCAGCCCAAGGGAGGTCAATCAGCCCCAGCATTTT.

The chain joins TRBV6-6 to TRBJ2-3; 11 bases map to TRBD1. Per the germline V gene, CDR1 is MNHNY and CDR2 is SVGAGI (reference sequence). The CDR3 spans 14 residues. J was trimmed by 4 bases and V by 6 bases; bases with no gene match: 3. CDR3 protein: CASSGTGGPDTQYF. The CDR3 DNA reads TGTGCCAGCAGCGGGACAGGGGGACCAGATACGCAGTATTTT.

The rearrangement joins TRBV21-1 to TRBJ2-1; TRBD2, the table's D call, lacks a check against the DNA. TRBV21-1 is a pseudogene locus. CDR3 length: 16 amino acids. Here the CDR3 DNA reads TGTGCCAGCAGCAACCGGGCGGGAGGGCCCGGGAATGAGCAGTTCTTC. It codes for CASSNRAGGPGNEQFF.

In regard to this clone: Other DNA sequences in this specimen translate into the identical CDR3. The J gene is TRBJ2-1, the V gene TRBV11-2; 7 bases line up with TRBD2. The CDR3 contains 13 residues. V trimming: 0 bases; J trimming: 9 bases; junction bases outside the gene matches: 2. Germline values: CDR1 SGHAT, CDR2 FQNNGV. The CDR3 DNA is TGTGCCAGCAGCTTAGATCGCGGGGGTGAGCAGTTCTTC. Its translation: CASSLDRGGEQFF.

The J gene is TRBJ2-7, the V gene TRBV11-2; the match to TRBD2 covers 8 bases. This CDR3 has 15 residues. The V segment lost 6 bases and the J segment 5 bases; nucleotides outside the gene matches: 12. The germline gives CDR1 SGHAT, CDR2 FQNNGV. CDR3 region: CASRDPGLGSNEQYF. CDR3 coding DNA: TGTGCCAGCAGAGACCCGGGACTAGGCTCTAACGAGCAGTACTTC. The entire variable domain, with the rest obtained from reference TRBV11-2 and TRBJ2-7, is as follows: EAGVAQSPRYKIIEKRQSVAFWCNPISGHATLYWYQQILGQGPKLLIQFQNNGVVDDSQLPKDRFSAERLKGVDSTLKIQPAKLEDSAVYLCASRDPGLGSNEQYFGPGTRLTVT.

This rearrangement joins TRBV28 to TRBJ2-2; no definite D call. The V end was cut by 3 bases, the J end by 0 bases, with 23 bases between. Germline CDR1 and CDR2: MDHEN and SYDVKM. The CDR3 spans 20 residues. The CDR3 region is CASSFAIGRFLGPNTGELFF. The CDR3, as DNA: TGTGCCAGCAGTTTTGCTATAGGACGCTTTCTAGGACCGAACACCGGGGAGCTGTTTTTT.

The rearrangement joins TRBV7-3 to TRBJ2-1; 8 bases match TRBD2. Germline lookup yields CDR1 SGHTA and CDR2 FQGTGA. This CDR3 has 13 amino acids. Trimming removed 4 bases from V and 11 bases from J; junction bases left unmatched: 7. The CDR3, as DNA: TGTGCCAGCAGCTCCCTCACTAGCGGCCAGCAGTTCTTC. This translates into CASSSLTSGQQFF.

The chain has TRBV18 and TRBJ1-3; D perhaps matches TRBD1 (5 bases). V was cut by 3 bases and J by 4 bases, with 7 bases left in between. Germline V gives CDR1 KGHSH, CDR2 LQKENI. This CDR3 contains 13 residues. The CDR3, as DNA: TGTGCCAGCTCACCGAGGGGCGGAAACACCATATATTTT. Residues: CASSPRGGNTIYF. The whole variable domain, filled in from reference TRBV18 and TRBJ1-3, reads NAGVMQNPRHLVRRRGQEARLRCSPMKGHSHVYWYRQLPEEGLKFMVYLQKENIIDESGMPKERFSAEFPKEGPSILRIQQVVRGDSAAYFCASSPRGGNTIYFGEGSWLTVV.

The V call is TRBV7-2, the J call TRBJ2-1, with 8 nucleotides matching TRBD2. This CDR3 is 13 amino acids long. Germline V gives CDR1 SGHTA, CDR2 FQGNSA. The V gene end was trimmed by 4 bases and the J gene end by 16 bases; junction bases not matched to a gene: 12. This CDR3 reads CASSSSPGTSLFF. CDR3 nucleotides: TGTGCCAGCAGCTCATCCCCCGGGACTAGTCTTTTCTTC.

This clone was counted once. The chain recombines TRBV19 with TRBJ1-2, with D perhaps matching TRBD1 (5 bases). This CDR3 is 11 amino acids long. Trimming removed 8 bases at V and 2 bases at J, with 6 bases between. Germline-derived CDR1 and CDR2 are LNHDA and SQIVND (reference sequence). CDR3 bases: TGTGCCAGTGGGGCCAACTATGGCTACACCTTC. Translated: CASGANYGYTF.

V and J are TRBV7-9 and TRBJ2-1; D gene uncertain. The CDR3 has 18 amino acids. Germline values: CDR1 SEHNR, CDR2 FQNEAQ (reference sequence). V gave up 5 bases and J gave up 2 bases, with 22 bases separating them. The CDR3 loop is CASSKLPLWASAYNEQFF. The DNA of the CDR3 is TGTGCCAGCAGCAAACTACCCCTCTGGGCAAGTGCCTACAATGAGCAGTTCTTC. Based on the CDR3 plus reference TRBV7-9 and TRBJ2-1, the full variable domain is DTGVSQNPRHKITKRGQNVTFRCDPISEHNRLYWYRQTLGQGPEFLTYFQNEAQLEKSRLLSDRFSAERPKGSFSTLEIQRTEQGDSAMYLCASSKLPLWASAYNEQFFGPGTRLTVL.

This clone has a single count. The V and J genes are TRBV19 and TRBJ2-5; weak D call: TRBD2 (7 bases). From germline, CDR1 is LNHDA and CDR2 SQIVND (reference sequence). V was trimmed by 4 bases and J by 4 bases, leaving 19 bases between them. This CDR3 contains 16 residues. CDR3 sequence: CASSNGGRGGGETQYF. The CDR3 DNA reads TGTGCCAGTAGTAATGGCGGGAGAGGGGGGGGAGAGACCCAGTACTTC.

This clone was detected a few times. The J gene is TRBJ2-3, the V gene TRBV20-1; D gene ambiguous. The CDR3 has 11 residues. The germline V and J ends were trimmed by 6 bases and 5 bases, with 9 bases remaining between them. CDR1 and CDR2 (germline): DFQATT, SNEGSKA (reference sequence). In DNA form, the CDR3 reads TGCAGTGCGCATAAGGAAGATACGCAGTATTTT. It yields the protein CSAHKEDTQYF.

The V and J genes are TRBV29-1 and TRBJ1-2; 9 bases line up with TRBD1. The junction had 10 bases not matched to a gene; V was cut back by 4 bases and J by 7 bases. The germline gives CDR1 SQVTM, CDR2 ANQGSEA. The CDR3 sequence is 14 residues long. The CDR3 loop reads CSVGGDRGSGGYTF. DNA for the CDR3: TGCAGCGTTGGGGGAGACAGGGGGAGTGGTGGCTACACCTTC.

This clone was recorded once. V gene TRBV5-1 combines with J gene TRBJ1-4, with D possibly TRBD1 on 5 matching bases. The CDR3 spans 15 residues. V was shortened by 4 bases and J by 7 bases, with 17 bases between the two germline ends. CDR1 SGHRS and CDR2 YFSETQ come from the germline V gene. The CDR3 spells CASSLQGLGLEKLFF. CDR3 nucleotide sequence: TGCGCCAGCAGCCTTCAGGGATTGGGTCTTGAAAAACTGTTTTTT.

The chain is built from TRBV28 and TRBJ1-2, with a tentative D call TRBD1 (5 bases). The V gene lost 5 bases and the J gene lost 8 bases, with 18 bases spanning the gap. This CDR3 is built from 14 residues. From germline, CDR1 is MDHEN and CDR2 SYDVKM. The CDR3 DNA follows: TGTGCCAGCAGTCTCTTGGGACGGAACTGGGGCTACACCTTC. Translating it yields CASSLLGRNWGYTF.

This chain connects TRBV19 to TRBJ2-3; 10 bases align to TRBD2. Germline CDR1 and CDR2: LNHDA and SQIVND (reference sequence). The CDR3 totals 20 residues. V was pared by 2 bases and J by 2 bases, with 16 bases of the junction left unmatched. CDR3 loop: CASSIMSPSGSAEATDTQYF. CDR3 nucleotides: TGTGCCAGTAGTATAATGTCACCTAGCGGGAGCGCCGAAGCCACAGATACGCAGTATTTT.

The chain recombines TRBV5-8 with TRBJ2-1; D ambiguous. The germline V and J ends were trimmed by 1 base and 9 bases, with 17 bases remaining between them. The CDR3 extends over 15 amino acids. Germline V gene lookup returns CDR1 SGHTS and CDR2 YDEGEE. Written as DNA, the CDR3 is TGTGCCAGCAGCTTGTACAGACTCCTAAAGGGTGAGCAGTTCTTC. This codes for CASSLYRLLKGEQFF.

V usage is TRBV5-1 and J usage is TRBJ1-4; D possibly corresponds to TRBD1 (5 bases). V was pared by 2 bases and J by 3 bases, with 8 bases between. The CDR3 covers 14 residues. In germline, CDR1 is SGHRS, CDR2 YFSETQ. As DNA, the CDR3 is TGCGCCAGCAGCTTAGCAGGGTCTAATGAAAAACTGTTTTTT. This codes for CASSLAGSNEKLFF.

This clone is a singleton in its sample. The V and J genes are TRBV15 and TRBJ2-3, with D possibly being TRBD2 (5 bases). Germline V CDR1 and CDR2: LNHNV, YYDKDF (reference sequence). This CDR3 region has 16 residues. V lost 0 bases, J lost 0 bases, and 10 bases lay in between. The CDR3 region is CATSRDRTPSTDTQYF. The DNA for the CDR3 is TGTGCCACCAGCAGAGATCGGACTCCTAGCACAGATACGCAGTATTTT.

The rearrangement uses TRBV2 and TRBJ2-7; a possible D gene is TRBD2 (5 bases). V lost 2 bases and J lost 2, with 10 bases in between. The germline gives CDR1 SNHLY, CDR2 FYNNEI. CDR3 length equals 14 residues. CDR3 in amino acids: CASSENEGPYEQYF. As DNA, the CDR3 is TGTGCCAGCAGTGAAAATGAGGGTCCCTACGAGCAGTACTTC.

The rearrangement uses TRBV19 and TRBJ2-7, with D unresolved. The CDR3 spans 13 residues. Germline CDR1 is LNHDA and CDR2 is SQIVND (reference sequence). The V gene lost 4 bases and the J gene lost 6 bases, with 13 bases spanning the gap. The CDR3 DNA reads TGTGCCAGTAGTAGGCAGGATCGGGTCGAGCAGTACTTC. It translates to CASSRQDRVEQYF. The full variable domain, rest sourced from reference TRBV19 and TRBJ2-7, is DGGITQSPKYLFRKEGQNVTLSCEQNLNHDAMYWYRQDPGQGLRLIYYSQIVNDFQKGDIAEGYSVSREKKESFPLTVTSAQKNPTAFYLCASSRQDRVEQYFGPGTRLTVT.

Worth noting for this clone: The sample carries other DNA sequences with the same CDR3. The chain recombines TRBV2 with TRBJ2-7; no reliable D call. In germline, CDR1 is SNHLY, CDR2 FYNNEI. The CDR3 sequence is 12 residues long. The V end was cut by 8 bases, the J end by 0 bases, with 8 bases between. Here the CDR3 DNA reads TGTGCCAGCGGACGGAGCTCCTACGAGCAGTACTTC. It codes for CASGRSSYEQYF. Supplemented by reference TRBV2 and TRBJ2-7, the full variable domain reads EPEVTQTPSHQVTQMGQEVILRCVPISNHLYFYWYRQILGQKVEFLVSFYNNEISEKSEIFDDQFSVERPDGSNFTLKIRSTKLEDSAMYFCASGRSSYEQYFGPGTRLTVT.

The chain joins TRBV29-1 to TRBJ1-2, with D unresolved. The CDR3 is 12 amino acids. Germline values: CDR1 SQVTM, CDR2 ANQGSEA. Trimming removed 3 bases from V and 1 base from J, with 6 bases in between. The CDR3 DNA reads TGCAGCGTTGACGGCAGTAACTATGGCTACACCTTC. This encodes CSVDGSNYGYTF. Looking up the rest from reference TRBV29-1 and TRBJ1-2 gives the full variable domain: SAVISQKPSRDICQRGTSLTIQCQVDSQVTMMFWYRQQPGQSLTLIATANQGSEATYESGFVIDKFPISRPNLTFSTLTVSNMSPEDSSIYLCSVDGSNYGYTFGSGTRLTVV.

V gene TRBV6-6 combines with J gene TRBJ2-4; unclear D gene. Germline V gene lookup returns CDR1 MNHNY and CDR2 SVGAGI (reference sequence). The V end lost 7 bases, the J end lost 5 bases, and 12 bases lay between the germline ends. The CDR3 is 13 residues long. For the CDR3, the DNA is TGTGCCAGCACCCCCCTGGCGGAAAACATTCAGTACTTC. This sequence encodes CASTPLAENIQYF.